This T cell receptor (beta chain) was profiled in a study of blood T cell repertoires in COVID-19. Study information: Acute-phase and convalescent COVID-19 samples originated in the United States, Italy and Spain. Nucleic acid was either cDNA or gDNA, and it came from T cells, B-cell-depleted T cells, or PBMCs.

Study processing details: The authors estimated nucleated cell counts from reference gene primer amplification. Here immunoSEQ multiplex PCR was the method, and the copy in TCRdb shows in-frame clones only, minus some. That table supplies the V and J calls and clone size; D and trimming were determined from the DNA. The repertoire holds 400,000 to 550,000 clones, with approximately 90% as singletons. This CDR3 is 15 amino acids long. Per germline, CDR1 SGHAT and CDR2 FQNNGV. V was pared by 1 base and J by 8 bases, with 7 bases of the junction left unmatched. The TCR sequence derives from a woman between 25 and 40 years old with acute or convalescent COVID-19. Sequenced input: peripheral blood. The chain joins TRBV11-2 to TRBJ1-4; 7 bases map to TRBD1. CDR3 DNA sequence: TGTGCCAGCAGCTTAGTGACAGGGAAGGCCGAAAAACTGTTTTTT. Its translation: CASSLVTGKAEKLFF.